This TCR beta chain was profiled in a study of Ad26.COV2.S vaccination and SARS-CoV-2 variants. Study summary: Into the muscle, Ad26.COV2.S was dosed once or twice, 56 days apart.

Treatment denoted: over 15 received Ad26.COV2.S at low or high dose, single or two shots; several received placebo; per-sample allocation not given. Following the first vaccine or placebo injection, samples were taken on day 63. Within Boston, the person who donated was an adult of 18-55 years. This table comes from immunoSEQ multiplex PCR, and its TCRdb copy is limited to in-frame clones, with some not included. The data contain about 410,000 clones, more than 85% of them singletons. The CDR3 has 16 amino acids. Trimming removed 0 bases at V and 5 bases at J, with 16 bases between. Per the germline V gene, CDR1 is GTSNPN and CDR2 is SVGIG (reference sequence). Of note for this clone: Its antigen is unidentified.

Study-level points and caveats: Post-vaccination spike-specific CD8+ and CD4+ T cell responses reportedly had substantial breadth.

This material consisted of peripheral blood, taken in a trial of Ad26.COV2.S vaccine versus placebo. This receptor was obtained from a person between 18 and 59 years old who received the Ad26.COV2.S COVID-19 vaccine or a placebo. This rearrangement joins TRBV30 to TRBJ1-4; D possibly corresponds to TRBD1 (5 bases). The CDR3 region is CAWSVRWGRENEKLFF. The CDR3 DNA reads TGTGCCTGGAGTGTACGGTGGGGGAGGGAGAATGAAAAACTGTTTTTT.